The 30 T cell receptor beta chains in this list originate from one sample, sequenced in a study of shared clonotypes between healthy human individuals. TCRdb keeps only in-frame clones here, not all; method: immunoSEQ multiplex PCR. The sample has around 1.5 million clones; 95% to 99% are singletons. The source material was naive CD4+ T cells sorted from blood. The subset: CD45RA+ positively selected. These receptors originate from a man aged 25-40 years in good health.

V and J are TRBV7-9 and TRBJ2-1; no definite D call. Germline CDR1 reads SEHNR; CDR2 reads FQNEAQ (reference sequence). The CDR3 loop spans 15 amino acids. V dropped 4 bases and J dropped 0 bases, with 10 bases sitting between them. Here the CDR3 DNA reads TGTGCCAGCAGCTCCGATTGGAGCTCCTACAATGAGCAGTTCTTC. Translation: CASSSDWSSYNEQFF.

The V and J genes are TRBV5-1 and TRBJ2-2; a weak D match, TRBD1 (5 bases). Looked up from germline, CDR1 is SGHRS and CDR2 is YFSETQ. The V end was cut by 1 base, the J end by 5 bases, with 12 bases between. The CDR3 is 15 amino acids. CDR3 loop: CASSLLRDNTGELFF. DNA of the CDR3: TGCGCCAGCAGCTTGCTCAGGGATAATACCGGGGAGCTGTTTTTT.

The chain couples TRBV7-2 to TRBJ2-3; 10 bases are shared with TRBD2. Germline CDR1 is SGHTA and CDR2 is FQGNSA. The CDR3 is 17 residues long. The V gene end was trimmed by 2 bases and the J gene end by 10 bases; junction bases not matched to a gene: 15. The CDR3 DNA sequence: TGTGCCAGCAGCTTATATTCCTCGCTAGCGGGAGATGGGGCGCAGTATTTT. This gives the protein CASSLYSSLAGDGAQYF.

This chain connects TRBV9 to TRBJ2-1; 7 bases fit TRBD1. V lost 3 bases, J lost 3 bases, and 9 bases stayed unmatched. CDR1 SGDLS and CDR2 YYNGEE come from the germline V gene. The CDR3 runs 16 residues. CDR3 residues: CASSALVGQHYNEQFF. As DNA, the CDR3 is TGTGCCAGCAGCGCCCTCGTGGGACAGCACTACAATGAGCAGTTCTTC.

The table lists this clone with a count of one. The J gene is TRBJ2-7, the V gene TRBV2; the D is unclear. This CDR3 has 13 residues. V lost 3 bases, J lost 3 bases, and 9 bases lay in between. Germline V gives CDR1 SNHLY, CDR2 FYNNEI. The CDR3: CASSESADYEQYF. The DNA for the CDR3 is TGTGCCAGCAGTGAGTCGGCAGACTACGAGCAGTACTTC.

The DNA for the CDR3 is TGTGCCAGCAGCTTAGCTGGGCTAGTTGGCACAGATACGCAGTATTTT. Protein: CASSLAGLVGTDTQYF. The chain combines TRBV7-6 with TRBJ2-3; D remains ambiguous. V dropped 0 bases and J dropped 1 base, with 11 bases sitting between them. Germline assignment: CDR1 SGHVS and CDR2 FNYEAQ. The length of the CDR3 is 16 residues.

The chain has TRBV28 and TRBJ2-1; a weak D match, TRBD2 (5 bases). This CDR3 comprises 11 residues. Germline-derived CDR1 and CDR2 are MDHEN and SYDVKM. Trimming took off 6 bases at V and 7 bases at J, with 7 bases between the two ends. CDR3 loop: CASSRGNEQFF. The CDR3 bases are TGTGCCAGCAGCCGGGGAAATGAGCAGTTCTTC.

The chain uses TRBV7-8 and TRBJ2-3, with 7 bases identical to TRBD1. The germline V gene encodes CDR1 SGHVS and CDR2 FQNEAQ. V was pared by 4 bases and J by 4 bases, with 5 bases of the junction left unmatched. The CDR3 has 14 amino acids. The CDR3 coding sequence is TGTGCCAGCAGCTCGGGACAGCGACCAGATACGCAGTATTTT. Protein product: CASSSGQRPDTQYF.

This chain links TRBV7-6 with TRBJ1-3; D is possibly TRBD1 (5 bases). Trimming took 9 bases from V and 0 from J, leaving 12 bases between them. The CDR3 contains 14 residues. Germline CDR1 and CDR2: SGHVS and FNYEAQ. The CDR3 here is CARGDPGSGNTIYF. The CDR3 DNA follows: TGTGCCAGGGGGGACCCTGGCTCTGGAAACACCATATATTTT.

The V gene is TRBV29-1, the J gene TRBJ2-1, with D tentatively TRBD1 (6 bases). The CDR3 extends over 16 amino acids. Germline CDR1 reads SQVTM; CDR2 reads ANQGSEA. Trimming cost V 0 bases and J 0 bases, with 12 bases left between them. In nucleotides, the CDR3 is TGCAGCGTTGAAGACCACAGGGCAAGCTCCTACAATGAGCAGTTCTTC. Translating gives CSVEDHRASSYNEQFF.

V is TRBV12-2 and J is TRBJ2-7; no DNA check was done on the table's D call, TRBD2. TRBV12-2 represents a pseudogene. The CDR3 runs to 15 residues. The CDR3 reads CASRFPVGSSYEQYF. As DNA, the CDR3 is TGTGCAAGTCGCTTCCCTGTCGGGTCGTCCTACGAGCAGTACTTC.

This clone has a single count. The chain has TRBV4-1 and TRBJ2-2; no firm D call. The CDR3 extends over 15 amino acids. Germline CDR1 MGHRA, CDR2 YSYEKL. V lost 1 base, J lost 6 bases, and 12 bases lay in between. In DNA, the CDR3 is TGCGCCAGCAGCCAAGGAGTCTCGATTCCCGGGGAGCTGTTTTTT. Translating gives CASSQGVSIPGELFF.

The J gene is TRBJ2-6, the V gene TRBV2; no clear D gene. Germline values: CDR1 SNHLY, CDR2 FYNNEI. Trimming removed 7 bases from V and 4 bases from J, with 11 bases in between. This CDR3 is built from 14 residues. CDR3 amino acids: CASILYSGANVLTF. DNA for the CDR3: TGTGCCAGCATCTTGTATTCCGGGGCCAACGTCCTGACTTTC.

The chain has TRBV10-3 and TRBJ2-2; 9 bases align to TRBD2. This CDR3 is built from 16 residues. With V trimmed by 6 bases and J by 3 bases, 8 bases remained unmatched. Germline V CDR1 and CDR2: ENHRY, SYGVKD. CDR3 bases: TGTGCCATCAGGCAGATAGCGGGAGTGGACACCGGGGAGCTGTTTTTT. It specifies CAIRQIAGVDTGELFF.

Concerning this clone: This CDR3 is also generated by other DNA sequences in the sample. The chain employs TRBV5-1 and TRBJ1-2, with D tentatively TRBD1 (6 bases). Trimming shortened V by 0 bases and J by 8 bases, and 11 bases separated the two germline ends. This CDR3 region has 13 residues. Germline CDR1 SGHRS, CDR2 YFSETQ. The CDR3 loop is CASSLAGGHGYTF. In nucleotides, the CDR3 is TGCGCCAGCAGCTTGGCCGGGGGACACGGCTACACCTTC.

The chain links TRBV7-9 to TRBJ2-2; unclear D gene. V was pared by 0 bases and J by 5 bases, with 7 bases between. This CDR3 has 14 amino acids. The germline V gene encodes CDR1 SEHNR and CDR2 FQNEAQ (reference sequence). CDR3 region: CASSLARRTGELFF. In DNA, the CDR3 is TGTGCCAGCAGCTTAGCGCGACGGACCGGGGAGCTGTTTTTT.

This chain connects TRBV5-4 to TRBJ2-1; 12 bases fit TRBD2. J was trimmed by 7 bases and V by 4 bases; bases with no gene match: 12. This CDR3 is 17 amino acids long. Germline V gene lookup returns CDR1 SGHNT and CDR2 YYREEE (reference sequence). CDR3 loop: CASSPRTSGKGQNEQFF. CDR3 nucleotide sequence: TGTGCCAGCAGCCCGAGGACTAGCGGGAAGGGCCAGAATGAGCAGTTCTTC.

In its sample, this clone was seen once. The rearrangement uses TRBV18 and TRBJ2-7; D is ambiguous. Germline-derived CDR1 and CDR2 are KGHSH and LQKENI. The CDR3 is made up of 12 amino acids. Trimming removed 2 bases at V and 6 bases at J, with 8 bases between. CDR3 DNA: TGTGCCAGCTCACCAAGGATGTCCGAGCAGTACTTC. Translated, it gives CASSPRMSEQYF.

The genes are TRBV7-9 and TRBJ2-7; TRBD2 aligns across 9 bases. In germline, CDR1 is SEHNR, CDR2 FQNEAQ (reference sequence). V lost 1 base, J lost 5 bases, and 9 bases stayed unmatched. The CDR3 has 16 amino acids. The CDR3 nucleotides read TGTGCCAGCAGCTTAGTGTTGCCTAGCGGGAAACACGAGCAGTACTTC. It encodes CASSLVLPSGKHEQYF.

In regard to this clone: Other DNA sequences in the sample encode the same CDR3. The genes are TRBV19 and TRBJ2-3; D gene unclear. Germline values: CDR1 LNHDA, CDR2 SQIVND (reference sequence). V lost 6 bases and J lost 4, with 5 bases in between. The CDR3 runs to 11 residues. CDR3 sequence reads: CASSRSDTQYF. The CDR3 coding sequence is TGTGCCAGTAGCCGGTCAGATACGCAGTATTTT.

This chain joins TRBV20-1 and TRBJ2-5; D is perhaps TRBD1 (6 bases). There are 11 residues in the CDR3. The germline CDR1 and CDR2 sequences are DFQATT and SNEGSKA (reference sequence). V was cut by 4 bases and J by 6 bases, with 9 bases left in between. CDR3 in amino acids: CSAKGGQTQYF. CDR3 bases: TGCAGTGCTAAAGGGGGTCAGACCCAGTACTTC.

The chain has TRBV18 and TRBJ1-4, with no clear D. Trimming removed 3 bases from V and 8 bases from J, with 10 bases in between. The CDR3 runs to 13 residues. Germline CDR1 is KGHSH and CDR2 is LQKENI. The CDR3 nucleotides read TGTGCCAGCTCACCCCGGCCAAGGGAAAAACTGTTTTTT. Translation gives CASSPRPREKLFF.

The rearrangement uses TRBV2 and TRBJ1-1; D not certain. V was cut by 8 bases and J by 2 bases, with 9 bases left in between. Germline lookup yields CDR1 SNHLY and CDR2 FYNNEI. This CDR3 is 12 amino acids long. The CDR3 is CASSGANTEAFF. The CDR3 DNA is TGTGCCAGCTCCGGAGCCAACACTGAAGCTTTCTTT.

V usage is TRBV6-1 and J usage is TRBJ2-1, with TRBD1 as a possible D gene (5 bases). CDR1 is MNHNS and CDR2 is SASEGT in the germline V gene. The V gene lost 1 base and the J gene lost 10 bases, with 11 bases spanning the gap. The CDR3 extends over 13 amino acids. For the CDR3, the DNA is TGTGCCAGCAGTGAAGAGGGGCTCAGAGAGCAGTTCTTC. Translating gives CASSEEGLREQFF.

This rearrangement joins TRBV5-4 to TRBJ2-3, with D perhaps matching TRBD1 (5 bases). The germline V and J ends were trimmed by 4 bases and 2 bases, with 17 bases remaining between them. Germline V lookup: CDR1 SGHNT, CDR2 YYREEE (reference sequence). This CDR3 region has 16 residues. The DNA of the CDR3 is TGTGCCAGCAGCCCCCCGATGGGGCCATACACAGATACGCAGTATTTT. The encoded protein is CASSPPMGPYTDTQYF.

The chain links TRBV7-9 to TRBJ1-2, with 9 nucleotides matching TRBD1. The V segment lost 1 base and the J segment 4 bases; nucleotides outside the gene matches: 4. Germline CDR1 is SEHNR and CDR2 is FQNEAQ (reference sequence). CDR3 length: 15 residues. The CDR3 DNA sequence: TGTGCCAGCAGCTTAGTTTCGGGACAGGGCTATGGCTACACCTTC. This sequence encodes CASSLVSGQGYGYTF.

The chain uses TRBV14 and TRBJ2-2, with TRBD2 matching 13 bases. V was clipped by 4 bases and J by 5 bases; unmatched bases: 10. The CDR3 has 18 amino acids. Germline assignment: CDR1 SGHDN and CDR2 FVKESK. CDR3 DNA: TGTGCCAGCAGCCCACTAGCGGGAGGGCCTGCGGGGACCGGGGAGCTGTTTTTT. Translation gives CASSPLAGGPAGTGELFF. The variable domain in full, completed from reference TRBV14 and TRBJ2-2, reads EAGVTQFPSHSVIEKGQTVTLRCDPISGHDNLYWYRRVMGKEIKFLLHFVKESKQDESGMPNNRFLAERTGGTYSTLKVQPAELEDSGVYFCASSPLAGGPAGTGELFFGEGSRLTVL.

The rearrangement uses TRBV5-1 and TRBJ2-2, with D possibly matching TRBD2 (6 bases). Germline V gene data show CDR1 as SGHRS and CDR2 as YFSETQ. CDR3 length: 13 residues. Between the trimmed V and J ends, which lost 2 bases and 7 bases, there was a span of 9 bases. The CDR3 spells CASSFREIGELFF. Written as DNA, the CDR3 is TGCGCCAGCAGCTTTCGGGAGATCGGGGAGCTGTTTTTT.

The rearrangement joins TRBV29-1 to TRBJ2-3; TRBD1 matches 10 bases. CDR1 is SQVTM, CDR2 ANQGSEA, per germline. There are 17 residues in the CDR3. V dropped 3 bases and J dropped 2; count of bases not matched to a gene: 11. The CDR3 here is CSVDLFRDRGFTDTQYF. Written as DNA, the CDR3 is TGCAGCGTTGACTTATTCCGGGACAGGGGTTTCACAGATACGCAGTATTTT.

This clone occurred once. This chain connects TRBV7-9 to TRBJ2-7; tentatively, D is TRBD1 or TRBD2 (6 bases each). The V end was cut by 1 base, the J end by 6 bases, with 10 bases between. This CDR3 region has 13 residues. Looked up from germline, CDR1 is SEHNR and CDR2 is FQNEAQ (reference sequence). The CDR3 coding sequence is TGTGCCAGCAGCTTAGTAGGAGGGGGCGAGCAGTACTTC. Translating gives CASSLVGGGEQYF.